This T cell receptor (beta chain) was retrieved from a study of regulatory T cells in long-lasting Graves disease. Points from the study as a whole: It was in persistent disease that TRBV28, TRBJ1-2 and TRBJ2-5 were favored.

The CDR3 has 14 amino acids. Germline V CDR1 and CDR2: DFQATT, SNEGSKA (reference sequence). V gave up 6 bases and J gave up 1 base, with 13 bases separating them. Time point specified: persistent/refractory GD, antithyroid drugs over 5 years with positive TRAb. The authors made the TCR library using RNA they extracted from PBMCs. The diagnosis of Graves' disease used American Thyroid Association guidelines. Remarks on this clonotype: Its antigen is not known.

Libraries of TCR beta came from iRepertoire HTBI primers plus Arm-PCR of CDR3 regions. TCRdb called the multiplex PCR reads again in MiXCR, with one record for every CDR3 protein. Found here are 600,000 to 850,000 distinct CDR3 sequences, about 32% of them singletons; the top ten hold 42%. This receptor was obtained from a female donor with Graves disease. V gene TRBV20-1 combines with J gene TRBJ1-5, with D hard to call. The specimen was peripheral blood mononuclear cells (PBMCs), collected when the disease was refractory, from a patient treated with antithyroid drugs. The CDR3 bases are TGCAGTGCCCCCCCCTCTACGAGCAATCAGCCCCAGCATTTT. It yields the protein CSAPPSTSNQPQHF.